These 19 T cell receptor beta chains came from one sample sequenced in a study of T cell responses to AZD1222 COVID-19 vaccine. The repertoire was sequenced with immunoSEQ multiplex PCR; TCRdb's copy has only in-frame clones and lacks some. Of tens of thousands of clones listed, approximately 79% are singletons. Sequenced material: peripheral blood, taken on day 0 of MenACWY control vaccination. The receptors shown here come from an adult in good health.

The CDR3 coding sequence is TGTGCCAGTAGCCGGGACAGGAGGGTCAATGAGCAGTTCTTC. Translating gives CASSRDRRVNEQFF. The genes are TRBV19 and TRBJ2-1; TRBD1 matches 8 bases. Germline-derived CDR1 and CDR2 are LNHDA and SQIVND (reference sequence). The CDR3 length is 14 residues. The V and J ends lost 6 bases and 6 bases, in that order; junction bases with no gene match: 7.

CDR3 nucleotide sequence: TGTGCCAGCAGTTTAGCCGGGATAGCGGGGGGGTCCAGCACAGATACGCAGTATTTT. It specifies CASSLAGIAGGSSTDTQYF. V and J are TRBV27 and TRBJ2-3, with TRBD2 matching 11 bases. This CDR3 is built from 19 residues. Unmatched junction bases numbered 10, after V lost 2 bases and J lost 0 bases. The germline CDR1 and CDR2 sequences are MNHEY and SMNVEV (reference sequence).

This chain connects TRBV7-2 to TRBJ1-2; 10 bases line up with TRBD1. The CDR3 length is 15 residues. Germline CDR1 SGHTA, CDR2 FQGNSA. V shed 3 bases and J 6 bases; nucleotides not matched to a gene: 7. The CDR3 is CASSFRRQGADGYTF. In nucleotides, the CDR3 is TGTGCCAGCAGCTTCCGCAGACAGGGGGCAGATGGCTACACCTTC.

The rearrangement uses TRBV5-4 and TRBJ2-3; weak D call: TRBD2 (5 bases). The CDR3 contains 15 residues. Germline V gives CDR1 SGHNT, CDR2 YYREEE (reference sequence). Trimming stripped 8 bases from V and 0 bases from J, with 16 bases between. The CDR3 DNA reads TGTGCCAGTGCGGCTAGCCGAAATAGCACAGATACGCAGTATTTT. Translation gives CASAASRNSTDTQYF.

This rearrangement joins TRBV13 to TRBJ1-2, with TRBD1 identical over 11 bases. The junction had 17 bases not matched to a gene; V was cut back by 5 bases and J by 3 bases. Germline V gene lookup returns CDR1 PRHDT and CDR2 FYEKMQ (reference sequence). The CDR3 length is 19 residues. CDR3 region: CASSLLDIGDRGAHYGYTF. CDR3 nucleotides: TGTGCCAGCAGCCTATTGGACATAGGGGACAGGGGGGCCCACTATGGCTACACCTTC. The entire variable domain, with the rest obtained from reference TRBV13 and TRBJ1-2, is as follows: AAGVIQSPRHLIKEKRETATLKCYPIPRHDTVYWYQQGPGQDPQFLISFYEKMQSDKGSIPDRFSAQQFSDYHSELNMSSLELGDSALYFCASSLLDIGDRGAHYGYTFGSGTRLTVV.

This clone was seen only once. The chain carries TRBV19 and TRBJ2-7; D is perhaps TRBD2 (5 bases). CDR1 LNHDA and CDR2 SQIVND come from the germline V gene (reference sequence). V was shortened by 3 bases and J by 6 bases, with 15 bases between the two germline ends. The CDR3 has 14 residues. The CDR3 reads CASSIEAALSEQYF. The CDR3 nucleotides read TGTGCCAGTAGTATCGAAGCGGCTCTGAGCGAGCAGTACTTC. The full variable domain, completed using reference TRBV19 and TRBJ2-7, is DGGITQSPKYLFRKEGQNVTLSCEQNLNHDAMYWYRQDPGQGLRLIYYSQIVNDFQKGDIAEGYSVSREKKESFPLTVTSAQKNPTAFYLCASSIEAALSEQYFGPGTRLTVT.

V gene TRBV27 combines with J gene TRBJ2-2; 8 bases map to TRBD1. V shed 3 bases, J shed 0 bases, and the junction held 6 bases outside the gene matches. The CDR3 runs to 17 residues. CDR1 and CDR2 (germline): MNHEY, SMNVEV (reference sequence). CDR3 residues: CASSLAPTGANTGELFF. The CDR3 bases are TGTGCCAGCAGTTTGGCGCCGACAGGGGCGAACACCGGGGAGCTGTTTTTT.

V gene TRBV30 combines with J gene TRBJ1-1, with D possibly being TRBD1 (6 bases). Trimming took off 3 bases at V and 3 bases at J, with 17 bases between the two ends. The CDR3 sequence is 15 residues long. Germline-derived CDR1 and CDR2 are GTSNPN and SVGIG (reference sequence). CDR3: CAWRRGGQMYTEAFF. Written as DNA, the CDR3 is TGTGCCTGGAGGAGGGGCGGACAGATGTACACTGAAGCTTTCTTT.

This sequence joins TRBV6-5 and TRBJ2-5; no clear D. The germline V gene encodes CDR1 MNHEY and CDR2 SVGAGI. Trimming took off 6 bases at V and 5 bases at J, with 19 bases between the two ends. CDR3 size: 15 residues. The CDR3 is CASSSKALPRETQYF. DNA of the CDR3: TGTGCCAGCAGCTCGAAGGCACTACCGAGGGAGACCCAGTACTTC.

The chain links TRBV20-1 to TRBJ1-1; unclear D gene. Germline V gene data show CDR1 as DFQATT and CDR2 as SNEGSKA (reference sequence). This CDR3 is built from 13 residues. Trimming stripped 3 bases from V and 7 bases from J, with 15 bases between. The CDR3: CSASIGILDEAFF. The CDR3 nucleotides are TGCAGTGCTAGTATAGGGATTTTGGATGAAGCTTTCTTT.

V is TRBV9 and J is TRBJ1-3; D ambiguous. Germline CDR1 SGDLS, CDR2 YYNGEE. The V gene lost 3 bases and the J gene lost 3 bases, with 4 bases spanning the gap. The CDR3 spans 12 residues. The chain's CDR3 is CASSAVGNTIYF. The CDR3 nucleotides read TGTGCCAGCAGCGCCGTTGGAAACACCATATATTTT.

This clone was detected only a few times. The V gene is TRBV6-5, the J gene TRBJ1-5, with D possibly being TRBD1 (6 bases). Germline-derived CDR1 and CDR2 are MNHEY and SVGAGI. The germline V and J ends were trimmed by 6 bases and 3 bases, with 15 bases remaining between them. This CDR3 is 15 amino acids long. The CDR3, as DNA: TGTGCCAGCAGCCGAGAGGGGGGTCTCAATCAGCCCCAGCATTTT. This sequence encodes CASSREGGLNQPQHF.

This clone was detected only a few times. The chain couples TRBV5-6 to TRBJ1-4; D remains unclear. CDR1 is SGHDT and CDR2 is YYEEEE in the germline V gene. The V end was cut by 1 base, the J end by 4 bases, with 5 bases between. The CDR3 spans 13 residues. CDR3 nucleotides: TGTGCCAGCAGCTTGATTAGTAATGAAAAACTGTTTTTT. Translated, it gives CASSLISNEKLFF.

This chain uses TRBV6-5 with TRBJ1-1, with D maybe TRBD1 (5 bases). Trimming cost V 5 bases and J 8 bases, with 18 bases left between them. The CDR3 consists of 14 residues. Germline V gene lookup returns CDR1 MNHEY and CDR2 SVGAGI. CDR3 nucleotides: TGTGCCAGCAGTCTTAACCGAGGGGCAGGGGAAGCTTTCTTT. This translates into CASSLNRGAGEAFF.

CDR3 in DNA: TGTGCCAGCAGCTCTCGAGGGGCCCTCAAGGGGTACGAGCAGTACTTC. Protein sequence: CASSSRGALKGYEQYF. The chain uses TRBV7-2 and TRBJ2-7; D tentatively fits TRBD1 or TRBD2 (5 bases each). V was pared by 4 bases and J by 4 bases, with 20 bases between. The CDR3 runs to 16 residues. Germline V gene lookup returns CDR1 SGHTA and CDR2 FQGNSA. The full variable domain, with the rest looked up from reference TRBV7-2 and TRBJ2-7, is GAGVSQSPSNKVTEKGKDVELRCDPISGHTALYWYRQSLGQGLEFLIYFQGNSAPDKSGLPSDRFSAERTGGSVSTLTIQRTQQEDSAVYLCASSSRGALKGYEQYFGPGTRLTVT.

The gene calls are TRBV21-1 and TRBJ2-7. TRBV21-1 is labeled a pseudogene. The CDR3 sequence is 13 residues long. The DNA for the CDR3 is TGTGCCAGCAGCGCGGCCGGGGCAGCGGAGCAGTACGTC. Protein product: CASSAAGAAEQYV.

This clone was detected a few times. The V and J genes are TRBV19 and TRBJ1-5, with 8 positions matching TRBD1. The germline gives CDR1 LNHDA, CDR2 SQIVND (reference sequence). CDR3 size: 15 residues. V dropped 3 bases and J dropped 5; count of bases not matched to a gene: 6. The CDR3 nucleotides read TGTGCCAGTAGTATCGGAGGACAGGGCTATCAGCCCCAGCATTTT. Translating it yields CASSIGGQGYQPQHF.

The rearrangement links TRBV7-8 to TRBJ2-3; D gene uncertain. Per germline, CDR1 SGHVS and CDR2 FQNEAQ. CDR3 length: 13 residues. Trimming took 2 bases from V and 4 from J, leaving 7 bases between them. DNA of the CDR3: TGTGCCAGCAGCTTAATTTTGTCAGATACGCAGTATTTT. Translated, it gives CASSLILSDTQYF.

This clone was seen a handful of times. The gene calls are TRBV19 and TRBJ1-6, with 7 bases aligning to TRBD1. Germline V gene sequence: CDR1 LNHDA, CDR2 SQIVND (reference sequence). V shed 7 bases, J shed 10 bases, and the junction held 7 bases outside the gene matches. The CDR3 consists of 13 residues. The CDR3 coding sequence is TGTGCCAGTATGAACAGGGGATACTCACCCCTCCACTTT. It yields the protein CASMNRGYSPLHF.